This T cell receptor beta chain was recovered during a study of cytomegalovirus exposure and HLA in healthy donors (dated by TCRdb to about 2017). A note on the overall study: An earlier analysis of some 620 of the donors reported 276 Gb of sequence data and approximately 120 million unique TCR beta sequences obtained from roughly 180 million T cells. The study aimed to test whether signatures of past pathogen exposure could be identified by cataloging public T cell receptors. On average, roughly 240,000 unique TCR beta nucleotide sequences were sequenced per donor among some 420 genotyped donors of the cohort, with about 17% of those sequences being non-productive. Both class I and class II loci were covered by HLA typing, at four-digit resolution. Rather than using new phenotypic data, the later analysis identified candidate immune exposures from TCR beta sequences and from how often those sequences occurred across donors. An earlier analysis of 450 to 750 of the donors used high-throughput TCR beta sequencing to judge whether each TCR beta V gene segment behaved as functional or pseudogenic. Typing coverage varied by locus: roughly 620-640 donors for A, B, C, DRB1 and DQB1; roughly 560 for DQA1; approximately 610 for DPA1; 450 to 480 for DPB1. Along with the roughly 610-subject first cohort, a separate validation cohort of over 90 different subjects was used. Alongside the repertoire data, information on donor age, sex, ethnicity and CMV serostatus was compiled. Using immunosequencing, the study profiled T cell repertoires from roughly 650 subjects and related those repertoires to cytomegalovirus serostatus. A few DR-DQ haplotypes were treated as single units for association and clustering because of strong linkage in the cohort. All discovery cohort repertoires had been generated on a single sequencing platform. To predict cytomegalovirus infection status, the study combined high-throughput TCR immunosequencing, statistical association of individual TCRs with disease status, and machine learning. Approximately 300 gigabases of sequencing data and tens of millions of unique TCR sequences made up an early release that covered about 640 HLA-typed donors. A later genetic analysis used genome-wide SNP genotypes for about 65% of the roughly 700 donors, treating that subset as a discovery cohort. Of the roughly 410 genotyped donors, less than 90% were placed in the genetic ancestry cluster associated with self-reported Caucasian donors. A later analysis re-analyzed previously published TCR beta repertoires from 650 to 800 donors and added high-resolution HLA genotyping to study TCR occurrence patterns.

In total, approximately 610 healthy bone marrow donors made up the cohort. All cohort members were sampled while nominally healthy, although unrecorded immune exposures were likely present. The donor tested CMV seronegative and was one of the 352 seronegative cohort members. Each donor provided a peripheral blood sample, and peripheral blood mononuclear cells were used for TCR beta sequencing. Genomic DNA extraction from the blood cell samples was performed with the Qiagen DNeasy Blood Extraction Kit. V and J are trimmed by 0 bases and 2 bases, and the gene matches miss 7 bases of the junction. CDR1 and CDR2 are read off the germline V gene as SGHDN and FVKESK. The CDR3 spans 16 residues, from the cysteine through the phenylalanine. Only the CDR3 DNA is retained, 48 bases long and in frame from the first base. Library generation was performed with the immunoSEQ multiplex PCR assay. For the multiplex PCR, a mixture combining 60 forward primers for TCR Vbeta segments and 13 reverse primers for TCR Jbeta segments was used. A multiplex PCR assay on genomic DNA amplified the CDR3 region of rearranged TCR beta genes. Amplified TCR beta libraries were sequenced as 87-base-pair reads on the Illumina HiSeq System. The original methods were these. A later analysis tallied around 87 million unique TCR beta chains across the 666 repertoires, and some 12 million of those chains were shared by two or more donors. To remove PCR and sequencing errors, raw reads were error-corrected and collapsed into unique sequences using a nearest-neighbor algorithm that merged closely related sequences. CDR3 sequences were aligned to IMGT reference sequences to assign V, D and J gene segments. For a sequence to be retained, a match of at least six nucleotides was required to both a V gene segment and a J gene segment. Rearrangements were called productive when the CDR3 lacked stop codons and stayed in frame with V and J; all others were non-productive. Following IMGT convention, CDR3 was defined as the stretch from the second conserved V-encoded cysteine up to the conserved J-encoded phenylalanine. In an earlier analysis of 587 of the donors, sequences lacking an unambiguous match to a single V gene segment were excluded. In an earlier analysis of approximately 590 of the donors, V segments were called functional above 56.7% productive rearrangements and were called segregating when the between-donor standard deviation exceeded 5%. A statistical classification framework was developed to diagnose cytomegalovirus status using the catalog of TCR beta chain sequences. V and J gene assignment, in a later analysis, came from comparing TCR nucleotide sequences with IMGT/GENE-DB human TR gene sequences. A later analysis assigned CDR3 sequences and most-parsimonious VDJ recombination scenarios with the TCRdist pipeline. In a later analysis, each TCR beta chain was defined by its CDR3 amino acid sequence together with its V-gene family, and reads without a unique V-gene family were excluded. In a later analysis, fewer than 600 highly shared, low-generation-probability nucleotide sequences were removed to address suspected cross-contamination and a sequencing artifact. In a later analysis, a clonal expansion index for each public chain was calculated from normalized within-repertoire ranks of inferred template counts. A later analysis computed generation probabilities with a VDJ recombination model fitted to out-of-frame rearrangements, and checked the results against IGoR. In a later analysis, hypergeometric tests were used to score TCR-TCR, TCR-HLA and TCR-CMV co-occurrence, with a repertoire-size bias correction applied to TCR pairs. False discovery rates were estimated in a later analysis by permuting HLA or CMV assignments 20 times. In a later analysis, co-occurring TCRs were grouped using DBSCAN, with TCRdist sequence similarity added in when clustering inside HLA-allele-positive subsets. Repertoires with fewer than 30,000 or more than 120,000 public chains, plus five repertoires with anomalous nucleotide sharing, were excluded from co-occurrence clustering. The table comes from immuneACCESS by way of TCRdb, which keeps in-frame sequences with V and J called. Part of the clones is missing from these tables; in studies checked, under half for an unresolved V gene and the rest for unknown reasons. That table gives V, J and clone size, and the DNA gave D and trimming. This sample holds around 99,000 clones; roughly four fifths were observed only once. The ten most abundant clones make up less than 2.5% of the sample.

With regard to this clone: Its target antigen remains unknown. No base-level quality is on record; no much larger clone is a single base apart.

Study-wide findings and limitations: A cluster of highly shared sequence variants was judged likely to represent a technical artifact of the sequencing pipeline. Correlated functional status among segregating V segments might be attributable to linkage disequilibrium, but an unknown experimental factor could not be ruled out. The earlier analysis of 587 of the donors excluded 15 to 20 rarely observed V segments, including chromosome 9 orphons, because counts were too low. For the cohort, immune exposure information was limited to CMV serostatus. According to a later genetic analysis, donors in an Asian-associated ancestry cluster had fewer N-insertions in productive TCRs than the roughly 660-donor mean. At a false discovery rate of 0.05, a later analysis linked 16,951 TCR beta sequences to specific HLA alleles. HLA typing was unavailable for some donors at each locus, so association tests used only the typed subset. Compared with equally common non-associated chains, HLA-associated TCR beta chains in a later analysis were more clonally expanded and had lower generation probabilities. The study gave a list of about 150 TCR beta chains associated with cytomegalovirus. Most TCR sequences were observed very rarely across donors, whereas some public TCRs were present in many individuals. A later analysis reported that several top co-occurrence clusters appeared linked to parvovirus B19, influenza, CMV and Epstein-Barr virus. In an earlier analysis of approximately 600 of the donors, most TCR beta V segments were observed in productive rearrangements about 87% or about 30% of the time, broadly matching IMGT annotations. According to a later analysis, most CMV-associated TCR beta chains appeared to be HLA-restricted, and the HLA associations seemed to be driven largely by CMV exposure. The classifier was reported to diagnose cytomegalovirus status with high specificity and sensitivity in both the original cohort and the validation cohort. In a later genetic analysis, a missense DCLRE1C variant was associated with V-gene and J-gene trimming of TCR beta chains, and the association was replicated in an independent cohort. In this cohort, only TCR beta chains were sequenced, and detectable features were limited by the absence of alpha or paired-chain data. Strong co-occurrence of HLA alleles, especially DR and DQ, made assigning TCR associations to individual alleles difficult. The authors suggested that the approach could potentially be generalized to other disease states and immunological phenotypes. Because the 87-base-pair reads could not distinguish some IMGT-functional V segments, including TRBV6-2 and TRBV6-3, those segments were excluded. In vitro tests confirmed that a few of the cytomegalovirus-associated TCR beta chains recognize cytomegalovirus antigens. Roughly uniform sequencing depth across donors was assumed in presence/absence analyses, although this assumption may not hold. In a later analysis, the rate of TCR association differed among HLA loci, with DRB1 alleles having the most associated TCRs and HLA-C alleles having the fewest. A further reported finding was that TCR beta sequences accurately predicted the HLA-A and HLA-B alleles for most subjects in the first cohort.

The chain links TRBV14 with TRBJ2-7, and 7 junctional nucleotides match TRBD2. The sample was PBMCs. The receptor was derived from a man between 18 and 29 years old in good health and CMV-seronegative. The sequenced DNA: TGTGCCAGCAGCCAAGATGGCCGGGGGAGGGCCTACGAGCAGTACTTC. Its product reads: CASSQDGRGRAYEQYF.